One sample yielded the 15 T cell receptor beta chains listed below, sequenced in a study of OX40 agonist ivuxolimab in advanced cancers. Clones were sequenced by immunoSEQ multiplex PCR, and TCRdb holds only the in-frame ones, with some missing. The table has about 120,000 clones, 80% to 90% seen once; the top ten hold 0.55% to 0.7%. Source: CD4+ or CD8+ T cells sorted from blood, taken in a trial of the OX40 agonist ivuxolimab. The receptors originated from an adult with an advanced solid tumor such as melanoma, head and neck, liver or kidney cancer.

The chain couples TRBV9 to TRBJ1-3, with a possible D match to TRBD1 (6 bases). The germline V and J ends were trimmed by 0 bases and 0 bases, with 13 bases remaining between them. From germline, CDR1 is SGDLS and CDR2 YYNGEE. CDR3 length: 17 residues. Written as DNA, the CDR3 is TGTGCCAGCAGCGTAGAACCAGGGACAAGCTCTGGAAACACCATATATTTT. Its translation: CASSVEPGTSSGNTIYF.

The chain carries TRBV6-5 and TRBJ1-4, with 7 bases matching TRBD1. Per the germline V gene, CDR1 is MNHEY and CDR2 is SVGAGI. Unmatched junction bases numbered 5, after V lost 5 bases and J lost 8 bases. The CDR3 has 13 amino acids. DNA for the CDR3: TGTGCCAGCAGTGACAGGGAGGTGGAAAAACTGTTTTTT. Protein sequence: CASSDREVEKLFF.

The chain employs TRBV19 and TRBJ1-3, with D maybe TRBD1 (6 bases). V was clipped by 4 bases and J by 4 bases, with 17 bases between them. The CDR3 extends over 16 amino acids. Germline V gene lookup returns CDR1 LNHDA and CDR2 SQIVND (reference sequence). CDR3 region: CASSRGKGTPGNTIYF. CDR3 DNA: TGTGCCAGTAGTAGGGGAAAAGGGACACCAGGAAACACCATATATTTT. The variable domain in full, completed from reference TRBV19 and TRBJ1-3, reads DGGITQSPKYLFRKEGQNVTLSCEQNLNHDAMYWYRQDPGQGLRLIYYSQIVNDFQKGDIAEGYSVSREKKESFPLTVTSAQKNPTAFYLCASSRGKGTPGNTIYFGEGSWLTVV.

The chain combines TRBV28 with TRBJ1-2, with D uncertain. In germline, CDR1 is MDHEN, CDR2 SYDVKM. V was shortened by 7 bases and J by 1 base, with 7 bases between the two germline ends. This CDR3 is 12 amino acids long. The CDR3 DNA reads as TGTGCCAGCAAGAGACTTAACTATGGCTACACCTTC. The encoded protein is CASKRLNYGYTF.

The chain couples TRBV7-6 to TRBJ2-3; a possible D gene is TRBD2 (6 bases). The germline gives CDR1 SGHVS, CDR2 FNYEAQ. V lost 3 bases and J lost 12, with 19 bases in between. The length of the CDR3 is 14 residues. The CDR3: CASSLGGGAGVQYF. CDR3 DNA sequence: TGTGCCAGCAGCTTGGGGGGTGGAGCCGGTGTTCAGTATTTT.

CDR3 sequence: CASSIGYPNTEAFF. For the CDR3, the DNA is TGTGCCAGCAGTATTGGATACCCGAACACTGAAGCTTTCTTT. The chain links TRBV7-8 to TRBJ1-1, with D hard to call. Trimming left V 6 bases short and J 1 base short, with 12 bases between. Germline V lookup: CDR1 SGHVS, CDR2 FQNEAQ. The CDR3 is 14 amino acids.

V and J are TRBV2 and TRBJ1-3; no clear D gene. With 2 bases removed from V and 0 bases from J, the gap between germline ends came to 8 bases. Germline-derived CDR1 and CDR2 are SNHLY and FYNNEI. There are 15 residues in the CDR3. As DNA, the CDR3 is TGTGCCAGCAGTGAACTTTGGGGCTCTGGAAACACCATATATTTT. It yields the protein CASSELWGSGNTIYF.

The chain uses TRBV7-9 and TRBJ2-1; no firm D call. CDR3 length: 13 residues. Trimming pared 1 base from V and 6 bases from J, leaving 7 bases between. Per germline, CDR1 SEHNR and CDR2 FQNEAQ (reference sequence). CDR3 region: CASSLGPANEQFF. As DNA, the CDR3 is TGTGCCAGCAGCTTAGGGCCCGCCAATGAGCAGTTCTTC.

This chain links TRBV6-5 with TRBJ2-7; D gene uncertain. Germline V gene sequence: CDR1 MNHEY, CDR2 SVGAGI. The V gene lost 5 bases and the J gene lost 5 bases, with 7 bases spanning the gap. This CDR3 is built from 11 residues. This CDR3 reads CASSDYNEQYF. DNA for the CDR3: TGTGCCAGCAGTGATTATAACGAGCAGTACTTC.

This chain's CDR3 is CASSLGGSTGELFF. The CDR3 DNA follows: TGTGCCAGCAGCTTAGGGGGGTCCACCGGGGAGCTGTTTTTT. The chain is built from TRBV9 and TRBJ2-2, with D perhaps matching TRBD1 or TRBD2 (6 bases each). The V end lost 4 bases, the J end lost 4 bases, and 11 bases lay between the germline ends. The CDR3 spans 14 residues. Germline-derived CDR1 and CDR2 are SGDLS and YYNGEE.

The rearrangement links TRBV19 to TRBJ2-3; D is unclear. The CDR3 loop spans 13 amino acids. Germline CDR1 LNHDA, CDR2 SQIVND (reference sequence). V was clipped by 5 bases and J by 2 bases, with 8 bases between them. CDR3 amino acids: CASSPGNTDTQYF. The CDR3 DNA follows: TGTGCCAGTAGTCCCGGAAACACAGATACGCAGTATTTT. Looking up the rest from reference TRBV19 and TRBJ2-3 gives the full variable domain: DGGITQSPKYLFRKEGQNVTLSCEQNLNHDAMYWYRQDPGQGLRLIYYSQIVNDFQKGDIAEGYSVSREKKESFPLTVTSAQKNPTAFYLCASSPGNTDTQYFGPGTRLTVL.

The CDR3 DNA reads as TGTGCCAGCAGCTCTGCCGGGACAGCGGACATTCAGTACTTC. This translates into CASSSAGTADIQYF. The chain employs TRBV28 and TRBJ2-4; 7 nucleotides align to TRBD1. The CDR3 consists of 14 residues. Germline V lookup: CDR1 MDHEN, CDR2 SYDVKM. With V trimmed by 6 bases and J by 8 bases, 10 bases remained unmatched.

The chain has TRBV6-1 and TRBJ2-7, with 10 bases fitting TRBD2. The V segment lost 4 bases and the J segment 4 bases; nucleotides outside the gene matches: 4. This CDR3 spans 14 amino acids. In germline, CDR1 is MNHNS, CDR2 SASEGT. DNA for the CDR3: TGTGCCAGCAGTGGGACTAGCGGCCTATACGAGCAGTACTTC. Translation: CASSGTSGLYEQYF.

The chain uses TRBV30 and TRBJ1-2; the match to TRBD1 covers 9 bases. J gave up 4 bases and V 8 bases, and 2 bases lay outside the gene matches. CDR3 length: 11 residues. Germline V gene lookup returns CDR1 GTSNPN and CDR2 SVGIG (reference sequence). The CDR3 protein is CAGGQGYGYTF. In DNA, the CDR3 is TGTGCCGGGGGACAGGGCTATGGCTACACCTTC. The entire variable domain, with the rest obtained from reference TRBV30 and TRBJ1-2, is as follows: SQTIHQWPATLVQPVGSPLSLECTVEGTSNPNLYWYRQAAGRGLQLLFYSVGIGQISSEVPQNLSASRPQDRQFILSSKKLLLSDSGFYLCAGGQGYGYTFGSGTRLTVV.

The J gene is TRBJ1-6, the V gene TRBV28; 10 bases map to TRBD1. This CDR3 has 15 amino acids. Germline V gene data show CDR1 as MDHEN and CDR2 as SYDVKM. Trimming took 6 bases from V and 6 from J; bases not matched to a gene: 5. Here the CDR3 DNA reads TGTGCCAGCAGGGGACAGGGGTCTTTTAATTCACCCCTCCACTTT. Its translation: CASRGQGSFNSPLHF.